This entry concerns a single T cell receptor beta chain. With 60 Vbeta and 13 Jbeta primers, the PCR was carried out. Profiling relied on immunoSEQ multiplex PCR, and the TCRdb table lists in-frame clones only, not all of them. The repertoire holds nearly 200,000 clones, with roughly 80% as singletons. The data belong to a study of cytomegalovirus exposure and HLA in healthy donors. The CDR3 sequence is 12 residues long. Germline-derived CDR1 and CDR2 are MNHEY and SMNVEV (reference sequence). Trimming took off 6 bases at V and 6 bases at J, with 9 bases between the two ends. The sequencing input was PBMCs. This chain connects TRBV27 to TRBJ2-1; unclear D gene. This TCR was recovered from a male donor in good health and CMV-seropositive. This chain's CDR3 is CASSHYSNEQFF. CDR3 DNA sequence: TGTGCCAGCAGCCACTATAGCAATGAGCAGTTCTTC.